These 2 T cell receptor beta chains share one sample of origin, sequenced in a study of cytotoxic CD8 clonotypes in ibrutinib-treated CLL. Here immunoSEQ multiplex PCR was the method, and the copy in TCRdb shows in-frame clones only, minus some. Of around 70,000 clones listed, less than 95% are singletons. The sample in question was PBMCs, obtained after 12 months of ibrutinib treatment. Receptor source: a human donor with chronic lymphocytic leukemia.

The CDR3 coding sequence is TGTGCCAGCAGCCCGCCGAGTGGCGACGTTGTGGTAGAGCAGTTCTTC. This gives the protein CASSPPSGDVVVEQFF. The chain combines TRBV13 with TRBJ2-1; D gene unclear. Germline V gene data show CDR1 as PRHDT and CDR2 as FYEKMQ (reference sequence). CDR3 length: 16 residues. Trimming left V 5 bases short and J 10 bases short, with 24 bases between.

This clone is a singleton in its sample. V is TRBV7-9 and J is TRBJ2-1; weak D call: TRBD1 (6 bases). From germline, CDR1 is SEHNR and CDR2 FQNEAQ (reference sequence). The ends were cut back, 1 base at V and 4 bases at J, with 8 bases in the middle. The CDR3 is made up of 14 amino acids. The CDR3 sequence: CASSLVGQYNEQFF. CDR3 nucleotide sequence: TGTGCCAGCAGCTTAGTAGGACAGTACAATGAGCAGTTCTTC.